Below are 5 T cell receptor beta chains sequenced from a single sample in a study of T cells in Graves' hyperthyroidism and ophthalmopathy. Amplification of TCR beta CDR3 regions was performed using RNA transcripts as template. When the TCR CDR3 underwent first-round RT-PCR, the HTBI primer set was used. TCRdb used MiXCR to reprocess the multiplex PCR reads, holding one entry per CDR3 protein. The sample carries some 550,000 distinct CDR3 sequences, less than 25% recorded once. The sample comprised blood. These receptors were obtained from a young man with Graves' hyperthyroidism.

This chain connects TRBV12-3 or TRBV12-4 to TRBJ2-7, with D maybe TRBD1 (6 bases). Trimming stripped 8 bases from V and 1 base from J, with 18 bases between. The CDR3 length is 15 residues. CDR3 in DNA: TGTGCCAGCCAAGGCACAGGGATATTGTCCTACGAGCAGTACTTC. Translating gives CASQGTGILSYEQYF.

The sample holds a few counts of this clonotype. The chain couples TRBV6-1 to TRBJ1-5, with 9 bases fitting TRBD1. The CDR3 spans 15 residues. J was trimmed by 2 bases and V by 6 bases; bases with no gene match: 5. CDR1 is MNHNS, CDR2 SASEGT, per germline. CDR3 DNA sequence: TGTGCCAGCAGACAGGACAGGGGTGGCAATCAGCCCCAGCATTTT. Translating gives CASRQDRGGNQPQHF.

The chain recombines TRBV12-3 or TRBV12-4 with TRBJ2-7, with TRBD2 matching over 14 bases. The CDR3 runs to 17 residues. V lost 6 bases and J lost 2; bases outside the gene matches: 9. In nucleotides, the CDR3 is TGTGCCAGCAGGCCCGGGACTAGCGGGAGTAAGGCCTACGAGCAGTACTTC. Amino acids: CASRPGTSGSKAYEQYF.

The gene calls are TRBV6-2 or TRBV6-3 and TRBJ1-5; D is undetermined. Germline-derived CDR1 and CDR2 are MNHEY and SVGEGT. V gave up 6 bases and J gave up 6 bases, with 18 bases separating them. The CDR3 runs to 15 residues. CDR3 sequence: CASREQSGRGQPQHF. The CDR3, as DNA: TGTGCCAGCAGAGAACAGTCGGGTCGGGGTCAGCCCCAGCATTTT.

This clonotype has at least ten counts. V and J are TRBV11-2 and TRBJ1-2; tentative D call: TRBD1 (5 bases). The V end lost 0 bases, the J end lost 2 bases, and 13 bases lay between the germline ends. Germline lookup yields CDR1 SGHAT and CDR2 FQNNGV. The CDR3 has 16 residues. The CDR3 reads CASSLDGGQANYGYTF. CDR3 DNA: TGTGCCAGCAGCTTAGATGGGGGTCAGGCCAACTATGGCTACACCTTC.